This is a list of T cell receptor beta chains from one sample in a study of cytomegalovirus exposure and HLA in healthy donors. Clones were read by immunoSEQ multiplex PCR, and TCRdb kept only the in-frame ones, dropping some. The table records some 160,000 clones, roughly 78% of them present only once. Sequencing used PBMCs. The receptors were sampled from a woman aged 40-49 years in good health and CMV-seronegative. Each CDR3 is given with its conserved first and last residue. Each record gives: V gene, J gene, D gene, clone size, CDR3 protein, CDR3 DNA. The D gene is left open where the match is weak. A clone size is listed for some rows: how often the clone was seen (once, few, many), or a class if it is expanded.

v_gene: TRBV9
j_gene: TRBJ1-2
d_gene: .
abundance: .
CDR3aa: CASSLEEGGYTF
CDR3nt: TGTGCCAGCAGCCTAGAGGAGGGAGGCTACACCTTC

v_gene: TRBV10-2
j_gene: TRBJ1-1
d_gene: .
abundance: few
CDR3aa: CASSASTEPNTEAFF
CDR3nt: TGCGCCAGCAGTGCTTCGACAGAACCTAACACTGAAGCTTTCTTT

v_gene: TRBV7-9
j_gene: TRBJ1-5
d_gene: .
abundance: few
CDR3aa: CASSLAGEGQPQHF
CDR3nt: TGTGCCAGCAGCTTAGCAGGGGAGGGTCAGCCCCAGCATTTT

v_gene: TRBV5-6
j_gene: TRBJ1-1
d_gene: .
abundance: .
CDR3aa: CASSLNYPRAYSDAFF
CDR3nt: TGTGCCAGCAGCTTAAACTACCCGAGGGCTTATTCTGATGCTTTCTTT

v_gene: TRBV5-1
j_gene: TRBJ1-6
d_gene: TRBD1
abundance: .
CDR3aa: CASSVSGQENSPLHF
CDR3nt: TGCGCCAGCAGCGTTTCAGGACAGGAGAATTCACCCCTCCACTTT

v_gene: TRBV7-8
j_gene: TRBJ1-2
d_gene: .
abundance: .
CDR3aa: CASSLDGQINYGYTF
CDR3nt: TGTGCCAGCAGCTTAGACGGACAGATTAACTATGGCTACACCTTC

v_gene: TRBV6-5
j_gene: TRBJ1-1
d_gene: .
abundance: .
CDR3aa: CASRGGRIFLTEAFF
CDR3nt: TGTGCCAGCAGGGGAGGGAGGATCTTCTTAACTGAAGCTTTCTTT

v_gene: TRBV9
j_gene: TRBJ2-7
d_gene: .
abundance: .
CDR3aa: CASSVNGVAHEQYF
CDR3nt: TGTGCCAGCAGCGTAAACGGGGTCGCTCACGAGCAGTACTTC

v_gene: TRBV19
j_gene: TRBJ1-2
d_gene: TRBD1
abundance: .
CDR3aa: CASTVDRWGEYYGYTF
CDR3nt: TGTGCCAGTACCGTGGACAGGTGGGGGGAGTACTATGGCTACACCTTC

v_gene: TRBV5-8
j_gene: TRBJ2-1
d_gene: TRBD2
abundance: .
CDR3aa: CASSPRLAGADNEQFF
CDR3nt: TGTGCCAGCAGCCCGCGACTAGCGGGGGCGGACAATGAGCAGTTCTTC

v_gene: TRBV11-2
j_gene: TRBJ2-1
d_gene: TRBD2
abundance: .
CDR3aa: CASSLRVRTSGGNEQFF
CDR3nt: TGTGCCAGCAGCTTACGTGTTAGGACTAGCGGGGGAAATGAGCAGTTCTTC

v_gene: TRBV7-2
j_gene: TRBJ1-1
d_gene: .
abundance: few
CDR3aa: CASSTARRMNTEAFF
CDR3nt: TGTGCCAGCAGCACAGCCCGACGAATGAACACTGAAGCTTTCTTT